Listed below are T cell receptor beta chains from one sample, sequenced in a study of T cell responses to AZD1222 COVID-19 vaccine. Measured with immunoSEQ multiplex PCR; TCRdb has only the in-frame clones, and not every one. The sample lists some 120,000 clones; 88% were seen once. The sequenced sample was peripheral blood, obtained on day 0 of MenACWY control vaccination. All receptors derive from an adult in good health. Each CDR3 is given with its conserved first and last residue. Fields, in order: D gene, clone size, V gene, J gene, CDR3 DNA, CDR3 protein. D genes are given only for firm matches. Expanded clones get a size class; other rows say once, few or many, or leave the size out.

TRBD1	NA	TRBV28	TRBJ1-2	TGTGCCAGCAGCCCGGGACAGGCTCGGGGTGGCTACACCTTC	CASSPGQARGGYTF
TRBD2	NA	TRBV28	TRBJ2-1	TGTGCCAGCACCAGTGGGACTAGCGGGAGCCGAGAGCAGTTCTTC	CASTSGTSGSREQFF
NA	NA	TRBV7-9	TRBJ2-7	TGTGCCAGCAGCTTTACATCGGGGCCCTACGAGCAGTACTTC	CASSFTSGPYEQYF
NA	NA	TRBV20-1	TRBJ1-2	TGCAGTGGTTGGGTTGGGGGTGGCTACACCTTC	CSGWVGGGYTF
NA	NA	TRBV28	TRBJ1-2	TGTGCCAGCAGGGAGACAGCCAACTATGGCTACACCTTC	CASRETANYGYTF
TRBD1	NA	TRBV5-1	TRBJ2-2	TGCGCCAGCAGCTTGCCGAGACAGGGACCCACCGGGGAGCTGTTTTTT	CASSLPRQGPTGELFF
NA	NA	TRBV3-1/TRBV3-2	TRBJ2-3	TGTGCCAGCAGCCAACCGGGACTGGGGACAGATACGCAGTATTTT	CASSQPGLGTDTQYF
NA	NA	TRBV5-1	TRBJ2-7	TGCGCCAGCAGCTACGACGGCAGCTCCTACGAGCAGTACTTC	CASSYDGSSYEQYF
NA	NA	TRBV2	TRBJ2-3	TGTGCCAGCAGTGGGTCCCGGGGGCCTAGCACAGATACGCAGTATTTT	CASSGSRGPSTDTQYF
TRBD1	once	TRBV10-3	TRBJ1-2	TGTGCCATCACTCCGGGACAGGGGGCTTATGGCTACACCTTC	CAITPGQGAYGYTF
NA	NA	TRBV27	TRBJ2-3	TGTGCCAGCAGTTTATCGAGGGGCACAGATACGCAGTATTTT	CASSLSRGTDTQYF
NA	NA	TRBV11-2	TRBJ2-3	TGTGCCAGCAGCTTTATCGGGGAAAGCACAGATACGCAGTATTTT	CASSFIGESTDTQYF
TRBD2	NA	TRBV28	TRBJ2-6	TGTGCCAGTTTAGCGGGAGGCTTCTCTGGGGCCAACGTCCTGACTTTC	CASLAGGFSGANVLTF
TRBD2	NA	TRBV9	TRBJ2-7	TGTGCCAGCAGCGGCCGGACTAGCGGGAGCCCCTACGAGCAGTACTTC	CASSGRTSGSPYEQYF
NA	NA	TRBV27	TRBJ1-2	TGTGCCAGCAGAACCCATGGGGGAGACTATGGCTACACCTTC	CASRTHGGDYGYTF
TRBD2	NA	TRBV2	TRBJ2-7	TGTGCCAGCCCCAGGCCAGCGGGAGAATCGTACGAGCAGTACTTC	CASPRPAGESYEQYF
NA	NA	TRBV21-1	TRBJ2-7	TGTGCCAGCAGCAAAGCGACTAGCGGGGATGGTGAGCAGTACTTC	CASSKATSGDGEQYF
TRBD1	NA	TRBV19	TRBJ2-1	TGTGCCAGTCAGTTCGGGACAGATGCTGGTGAGCAGTTCTTC	CASQFGTDAGEQFF
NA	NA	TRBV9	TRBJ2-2	TGTGCCAGCAGCGTAGGGGGATCTGGGGCATACGCCACCGGGGAGCTGTTTTTT	CASSVGGSGAYATGELFF
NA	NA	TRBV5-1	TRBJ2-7	TGCGCCAGCAGTTCTCGGGGTTCCTACGAGCAGTACTTC	CASSSRGSYEQYF
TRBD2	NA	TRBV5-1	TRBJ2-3	TGCGCCAGCAGCATTGCGACTAGCCGGATCTCAGATACGCAGTATTTT	CASSIATSRISDTQYF
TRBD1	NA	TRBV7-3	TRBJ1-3	TGTGCCAGCAGCCCTGATGGACAGGGACGAAACACCATATATTTT	CASSPDGQGRNTIYF
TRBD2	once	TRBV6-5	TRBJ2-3	TGTGCCAGCAAACCTAGCGGGAGGGACACAGATACGCAGTATTTT	CASKPSGRDTDTQYF
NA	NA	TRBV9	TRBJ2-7	TGTGCCAGCAGCGGGGGTGCGGGCGGGACCTCCGTAGAGCAGTACTTC	CASSGGAGGTSVEQYF
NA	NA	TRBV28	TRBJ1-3	TGTGCCAGCAGTATCAGGATTTTAGCGGGAAACACCATATATTTT	CASSIRILAGNTIYF